The entry that follows covers one TCR beta chain sequence. This CDR3 comprises 16 residues. V gave up 4 bases and J gave up 4 bases; unmatched junction bases: 10. Germline lookup yields CDR1 LNHDA and CDR2 SQIVND (reference sequence). This sample is part of a study of OX40 agonist ivuxolimab in advanced cancers. TCRdb's table, derived via immunoSEQ multiplex PCR, lists solely in-frame clones and lacks some. The table lists fewer than 50,000 clones, approximately 86% of them singletons. Specimen: CD4+ or CD8+ T cells sorted from blood, collected in a trial of the OX40 agonist ivuxolimab. The source of this sequence is an adult with an advanced solid tumor such as melanoma, head and neck, liver or kidney cancer. The chain has TRBV19 and TRBJ1-5; 7 bases match TRBD1. CDR3 protein: CASSTRDSPLNQPQHF. The CDR3 nucleotides read TGTGCCAGTAGTACCCGGGACAGTCCCCTTAATCAGCCCCAGCATTTT. Supplemented by reference TRBV19 and TRBJ1-5, the full variable domain reads DGGITQSPKYLFRKEGQNVTLSCEQNLNHDAMYWYRQDPGQGLRLIYYSQIVNDFQKGDIAEGYSVSREKKESFPLTVTSAQKNPTAFYLCASSTRDSPLNQPQHFGDGTRLSIL.